A selection of T cell receptor beta chains follows, all from one sample in a study of CD8 T cells in ankylosing spondylitis. TCRdb itself ran the 5' RACE reads through MiXCR, one entry per CDR3 protein. The sample lists some 700,000 distinct CDR3 sequences, 15% to 20% occurring once. The sequencing sample was made of blood, either unsorted or a sorted T cell fraction (not recorded which). The origin of the receptors is a male donor with ankylosing spondylitis. Both conserved end residues are trimmed from each CDR3. A row's size may be missing; if present it is once, few, many or a size class.

TRBJ1-2	TRBV29-1	few	SVYRGENYGYT
TRBJ2-7	TRBV28	.	ASVGVSSSKQY
TRBJ1-1	TRBV27	many	ASSPDRMNTEAF
TRBJ2-7	TRBV29-1	.	SVKRVTSSYEQY
TRBJ2-2	TRBV6-1	few	ASSPLIGVLVGTGELF
TRBJ2-5	TRBV19	few	ASSIVVQETQY
TRBJ2-3	TRBV5-5	few	ASSLFRSSGGDTQY
TRBJ2-3	TRBV25-1	few	ASSPADPGLAGGITDTQY
TRBJ1-1	TRBV7-2	.	ASSWGQGARDTEAF
TRBJ2-1	TRBV18	.	ASSPPSQGVGQF
TRBJ2-5	TRBV29-1	.	STRTGEETQY
TRBJ1-3	TRBV10-3	.	AIRAGGTAGNTIY
TRBJ2-2	TRBV15	many	ATSRQLQGSGELF
TRBJ2-7	TRBV7-8	few	ASSLYSGDSYEQY
TRBJ1-3	TRBV5-1	.	ASSLSGHLSSSGNTIY
TRBJ2-7	TRBV7-2	many	ASSLDRGSEQY